This TCR beta chain was recovered during a study of circulating and synovial CD4+ cells in juvenile arthritis. Findings and limits, study-wide: These blood cells shared more CDR3 sequences with synovium than bulk blood.

In the case of this clone: Its antigen is unidentified.

J lost 4 bases, V lost 0 bases, and 3 bases had no gene match. Germline assignment: CDR1 SGDLS and CDR2 YYNGEE. The CDR3 covers 14 residues. Clones were sequenced by immunoSEQ multiplex PCR, and TCRdb holds only the in-frame ones, with some missing. This table holds around 30,000 clones, about 96% found once. The source of this sequence is a human donor with juvenile idiopathic arthritis. Input material: CD4+ T cells from blood. The chain employs TRBV9 and TRBJ2-7; TRBD1 matches 8 bases. Here the CDR3 DNA reads TGTGCCAGCAGCGTAGCTCAGGGGGCTTACGAGCAGTACTTC. Protein sequence: CASSVAQGAYEQYF.